The sequence of this TCR beta chain was determined in a study of long-term antiretroviral therapy in people with HIV. A note on this clone: Its antigen is unknown.

Whole-study results and caveats: Blood dates from the mid-2000s to the late 2010s, possibly under older ART regimens. Post-ART, diversity grew, though it stayed under transplant donor control levels.

Sequencing used immunoSEQ v3.0 at survey level. Sequencing was performed with immunoSEQ multiplex PCR; in TCRdb, only in-frame clones are kept and a portion is missing. The sample shows 30,000 to 40,000 clones, almost 85% of them seen only once. This CDR3 has 14 residues. CDR1 and CDR2 from the germline V gene are SGHRS and YFSETQ. Germline trimming cut 6 bases from V and 6 bases from J; bases unmatched to any gene: 6. This clonotype was obtained from a man between 18 and 35 years old with HIV. The chain links TRBV5-1 to TRBJ2-3, with 11 positions matching TRBD2. The material was unsorted PBMCs, obtained 0.6 years after starting antiretroviral therapy. CDR3 nucleotides: TGCGCCAGCACGACTAGCGGGGAGGGTGATACGCAGTATTTT. Protein product: CASTTSGEGDTQYF.